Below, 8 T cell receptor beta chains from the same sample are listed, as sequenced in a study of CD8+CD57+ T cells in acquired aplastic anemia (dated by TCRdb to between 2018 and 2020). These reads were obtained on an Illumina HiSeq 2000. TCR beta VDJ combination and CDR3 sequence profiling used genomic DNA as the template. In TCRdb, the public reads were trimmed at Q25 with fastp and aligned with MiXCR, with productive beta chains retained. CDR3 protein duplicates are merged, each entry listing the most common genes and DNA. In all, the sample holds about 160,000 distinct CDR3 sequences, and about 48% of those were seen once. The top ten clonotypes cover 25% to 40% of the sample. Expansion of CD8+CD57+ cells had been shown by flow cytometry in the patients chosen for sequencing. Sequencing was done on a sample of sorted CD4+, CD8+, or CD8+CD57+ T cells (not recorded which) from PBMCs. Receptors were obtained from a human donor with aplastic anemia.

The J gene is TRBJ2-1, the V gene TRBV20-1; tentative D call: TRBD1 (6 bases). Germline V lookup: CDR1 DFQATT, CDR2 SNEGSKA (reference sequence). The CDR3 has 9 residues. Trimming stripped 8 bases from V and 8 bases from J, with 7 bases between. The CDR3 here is CSRQDEQFF. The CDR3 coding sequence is TGCAGTCGACAGGATGAGCAGTTCTTC.

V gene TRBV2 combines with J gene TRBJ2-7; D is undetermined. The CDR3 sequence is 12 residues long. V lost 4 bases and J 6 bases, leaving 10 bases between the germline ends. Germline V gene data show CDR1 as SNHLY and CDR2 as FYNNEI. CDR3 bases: TGTGCCAGCAGTGTGGGCTTCACCGAGCAGTACTTC. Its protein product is CASSVGFTEQYF. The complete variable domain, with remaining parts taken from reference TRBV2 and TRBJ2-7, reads EPEVTQTPSHQVTQMGQEVILRCVPISNHLYFYWYRQILGQKVEFLVSFYNNEISEKSEIFDDQFSVERPDGSNFTLKIRSTKLEDSAMYFCASSVGFTEQYFGPGTRLTVT.

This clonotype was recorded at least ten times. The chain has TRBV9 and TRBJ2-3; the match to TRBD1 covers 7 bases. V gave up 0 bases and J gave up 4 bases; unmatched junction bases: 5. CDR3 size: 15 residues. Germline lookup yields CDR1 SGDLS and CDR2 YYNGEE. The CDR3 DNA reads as TGTGCCAGCAGCGTAGAGGGCAGGGGGTCAGATACGCAGTATTTT. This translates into CASSVEGRGSDTQYF.

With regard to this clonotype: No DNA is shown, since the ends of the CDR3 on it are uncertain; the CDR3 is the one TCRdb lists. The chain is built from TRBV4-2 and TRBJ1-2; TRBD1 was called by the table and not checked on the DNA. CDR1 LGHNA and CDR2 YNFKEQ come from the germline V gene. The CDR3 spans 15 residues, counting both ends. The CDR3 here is CASSQSRDRVGLGTF.

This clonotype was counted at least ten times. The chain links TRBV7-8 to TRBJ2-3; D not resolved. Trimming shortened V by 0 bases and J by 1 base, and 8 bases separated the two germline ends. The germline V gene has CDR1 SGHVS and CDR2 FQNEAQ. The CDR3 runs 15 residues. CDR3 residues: CASSLAPAGTDTQYF. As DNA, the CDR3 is TGTGCCAGCAGCTTAGCCCCAGCCGGCACAGATACGCAGTATTTT.

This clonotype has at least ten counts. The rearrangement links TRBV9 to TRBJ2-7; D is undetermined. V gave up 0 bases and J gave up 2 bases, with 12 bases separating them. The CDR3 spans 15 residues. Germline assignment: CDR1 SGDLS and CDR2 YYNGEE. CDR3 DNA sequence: TGTGCCAGCAGCGTAGGGGTCCTGCCCACCTACGAGCAGTACTTC. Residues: CASSVGVLPTYEQYF.

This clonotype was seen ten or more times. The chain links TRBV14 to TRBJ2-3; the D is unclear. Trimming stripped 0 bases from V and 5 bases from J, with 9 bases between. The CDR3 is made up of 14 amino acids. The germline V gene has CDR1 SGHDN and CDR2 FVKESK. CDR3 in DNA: TGTGCCAGCAGCCAAGAGGTTCCGGGAGATACGCAGTATTTT. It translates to CASSQEVPGDTQYF.

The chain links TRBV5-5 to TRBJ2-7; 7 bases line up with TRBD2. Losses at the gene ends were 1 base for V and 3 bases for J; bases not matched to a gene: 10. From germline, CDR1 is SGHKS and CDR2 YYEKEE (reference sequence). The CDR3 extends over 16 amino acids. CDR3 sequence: CASSLTSWGGDYEQYF. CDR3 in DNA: TGTGCCAGCAGCTTGACTAGCTGGGGAGGGGACTACGAGCAGTACTTC. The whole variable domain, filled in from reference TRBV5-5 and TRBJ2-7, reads DAGVTQSPTHLIKTRGQQVTLRCSPISGHKSVSWYQQVLGQGPQFIFQYYEKEERGRGNFPDRFSARQFPNYSSELNVNALLLGDSALYLCASSLTSWGGDYEQYFGPGTRLTVT.